This TCR beta chain was sequenced in a study of blood T cells in healthy people across ages. Overall study results and limits: The percentage of naive T cells correlated strongly with TCR beta diversity.

At least 7 million PBMCs were isolated per sample. The extraction recovered at least 6 micrograms of total RNA per sample. Primed by a sample-barcoded 5' primer and a J-beta primer mix, a second PCR proceeded for 7 to 11 cycles. Through a template-switch adaptor with 12 random nucleotides, each cDNA molecule received a tag. Each CDR3 protein gets one entry after TCRdb re-called the 5' RACE reads with MiXCR. The sample lists 850,000 to 950,000 distinct CDR3 sequences, around 28% occurring once. This clonotype has ten or more counts. Antigen specificity is unknown. The sample taken for sequencing was blood. This TCR was recovered from a woman of 80 years or more in good health.

Here the CDR3 reads CASSLGDWPGTSGEADTQYF. The DNA for the CDR3 is TGTGCCAGCAGTTTAGGAGATTGGCCGGGGACTAGCGGGGAGGCAGATACGCAGTATTTT. J is TRBJ2-3 and V is TRBV12-3 or TRBV12-4, with TRBD2 matching 13 bases. J lost 4 bases, V lost 1 base, and 14 bases had no gene match. The CDR3 covers 20 residues.